The source of this T cell receptor (beta chain) is a study of identical twins. This clonotype was observed a few times. Its antigen is currently unknown. V dropped 4 bases and J dropped 7 bases, with 11 bases sitting between them. Germline lookup yields CDR1 SNHLY and CDR2 FYNNEI. The CDR3 loop spans 12 amino acids. General observations from the study: Within cord blood, abundant beta clonotypes carried fewer insertions, but memory repertoires showed no such trend. Excess low generation probability was seen in twin-shared out-of-frame alpha sequences. The models gave estimates that fell short of the out-of-frame TCR alpha sharing seen in monozygotic twins.

MiXCR, run by TCRdb on the 5' RACE reads, gives a single entry per CDR3 protein. The sample shows 200,000 or so distinct CDR3 sequences, about 7.5% of them seen only once. The sample also formed part of further work on yellow fever vaccine responses in identical twins. As reported in that work: It has been reported that, in twins, the vaccine T cell response seemed partly convergent and partly personalized.

The sequence was obtained from a woman in her late teens or twenties in good health. The chain recombines TRBV2 with TRBJ2-7; D possibly uses TRBD1 or TRBD2 (6 bases each). Sequencing was carried out using memory (CD45RO+) T cells sorted from blood. The CDR3 region is CASSAQGREQYF. As DNA, the CDR3 is TGTGCCAGCAGTGCTCAGGGGAGGGAGCAGTACTTC.